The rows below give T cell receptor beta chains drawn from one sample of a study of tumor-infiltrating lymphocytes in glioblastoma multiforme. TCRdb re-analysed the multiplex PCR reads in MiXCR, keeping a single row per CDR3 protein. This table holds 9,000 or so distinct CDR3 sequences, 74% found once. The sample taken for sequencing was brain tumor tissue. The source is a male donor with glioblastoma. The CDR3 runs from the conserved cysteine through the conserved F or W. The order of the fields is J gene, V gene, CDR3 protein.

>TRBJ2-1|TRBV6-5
CASQTGQEQFF
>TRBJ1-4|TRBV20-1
CSAREDGGLFF
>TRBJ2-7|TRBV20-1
CSARDSHVLTYEQYF
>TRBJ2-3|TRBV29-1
CSVEVSGVNTQYF
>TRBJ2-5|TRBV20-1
CSARDQGQGRIETQYF
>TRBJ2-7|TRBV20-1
CSARGQGSDSSNEQYF
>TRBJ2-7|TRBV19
CASSMKATVIYEQYF
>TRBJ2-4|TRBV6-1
CASSGQIAKNIQYF
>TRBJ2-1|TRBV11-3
CASSLVPDEQFF
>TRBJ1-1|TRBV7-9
CASSILSGALNTEAFF
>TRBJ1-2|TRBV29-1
CSVPAEVINYGYTF
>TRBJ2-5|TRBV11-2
CASSLAIGREETQYF
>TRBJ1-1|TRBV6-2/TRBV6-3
CASSPDRAEAFF
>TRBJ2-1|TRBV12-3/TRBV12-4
CASSLGLLNEQFF
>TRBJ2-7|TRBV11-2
CASSSYGVAPEQYF